Below are 23 T cell receptor beta chains sequenced from a single sample in a study of blood T cell repertoires in COVID-19. The table came from immunoSEQ multiplex PCR; TCRdb's copy has only in-frame clones and leaves some out. The top ten clones hold about 6.9% of a sample with approximately 190,000 clones, approximately 84% of them seen once. The sample consisted of peripheral blood. These TCRs come from a human donor with acute or convalescent COVID-19. The donor label of this sample is uncertain.

V gene TRBV5-8 combines with J gene TRBJ2-7; possibly TRBD1 for D (6 bases). The CDR3 loop spans 15 amino acids. V gave up 4 bases and J gave up 2 bases, with 16 bases separating them. The germline gives CDR1 SGHTS, CDR2 YDEGEE. For the CDR3, the DNA is TGTGCCAGCAGCCCACAGGGAGCTATTCCCTACGAGCAGTACTTC. It is translated as CASSPQGAIPYEQYF. Full variable domain (remainder filled in from reference TRBV5-8 and TRBJ2-7): EAGVTQSPTHLIKTRGQQATLRCSPISGHTSVYWYQQALGLGLQFLLWYDEGEERNRGNFPPRFSGRQFPNYSSELNVNALELEDSALYLCASSPQGAIPYEQYFGPGTRLTVT.

The V and J genes are TRBV5-3 and TRBJ1-5; 7 positions agree with TRBD1. TRBV5-3 is treated as an ORF (open reading frame) with a function not yet certain. The CDR3 spans 18 residues. V lost 1 base to trimming and J lost 0 bases; unmatched junction nucleotides: 10. In nucleotides, the CDR3 is TGTGCCAGAAGCTTGTTCCGGGACAGAACTCTTAGCAATCAGCCCCAGCATTTT. Translating gives CARSLFRDRTLSNQPQHF.

The gene calls are TRBV29-1 and TRBJ2-3; 8 positions match TRBD1. Germline V CDR1 and CDR2: SQVTM, ANQGSEA. The CDR3 length is 11 residues. J lost 9 bases, V lost 7 bases, and 6 bases had no gene match. CDR3 bases: TGCAGCGGTAAACAGGGGGGCACGCAGTATTTT. The encoded protein is CSGKQGGTQYF.

This clone showed up just once. J is TRBJ1-2 and V is TRBV2; 7 nucleotides match TRBD1. There are 13 residues in the CDR3. Losses at the gene ends were 5 bases for V and 2 bases for J; bases not matched to a gene: 2. CDR1 and CDR2 (germline): SNHLY, FYNNEI. CDR3: CASSTRGNYGYTF. The CDR3 DNA follows: TGTGCCAGCAGTACCAGGGGGAACTATGGCTACACCTTC. Looking up the rest from reference TRBV2 and TRBJ1-2 gives the full variable domain: EPEVTQTPSHQVTQMGQEVILRCVPISNHLYFYWYRQILGQKVEFLVSFYNNEISEKSEIFDDQFSVERPDGSNFTLKIRSTKLEDSAMYFCASSTRGNYGYTFGSGTRLTVV.

This CDR3 reads CASRGTGGNQPQHF. The DNA for the CDR3 is TGTGCCAGCAGAGGGACAGGGGGCAATCAGCCCCAGCATTTT. The chain couples TRBV19 to TRBJ1-5, with TRBD1 matching over 10 bases. CDR3 length equals 14 residues. V lost 9 bases, J lost 2 bases, and 4 bases stayed unmatched. CDR1 LNHDA and CDR2 SQIVND come from the germline V gene (reference sequence).

The V call is TRBV4-1, the J call TRBJ2-2, with 9 bases fitting TRBD1. This CDR3 region has 16 residues. Germline values: CDR1 MGHRA, CDR2 YSYEKL. The V and J ends lost 4 bases and 7 bases, in that order; junction bases with no gene match: 10. The CDR3 here is CASSRVSQGAVGELFF. The CDR3 DNA reads TGCGCCAGCAGCCGAGTCTCACAGGGGGCCGTCGGGGAGCTGTTTTTT.

In this sample, this clone turned up a few times. The chain carries TRBV7-9 and TRBJ1-6, with D hard to call. CDR3 length: 15 amino acids. Germline lookup yields CDR1 SEHNR and CDR2 FQNEAQ (reference sequence). V was trimmed by 4 bases and J by 6 bases, leaving 13 bases between them. The CDR3 bases are TGTGCCAGCAGCTCCTCAGACGGACTTAATTCACCCCTCCACTTT. Translated, it gives CASSSSDGLNSPLHF.

This clone occurred once. The rearrangement uses TRBV5-5 and TRBJ2-7, with a tentative D call TRBD2 (6 bases). This CDR3 is 13 amino acids long. Trimming removed 3 bases at V and 3 bases at J, with 10 bases between. Germline CDR1 SGHKS, CDR2 YYEKEE (reference sequence). The CDR3: CASSSSELYEQYF. Written as DNA, the CDR3 is TGTGCCAGCAGCTCTAGCGAACTCTACGAGCAGTACTTC.

The chain links TRBV5-1 to TRBJ1-4; 7 bases align to TRBD1. Per germline, CDR1 SGHRS and CDR2 YFSETQ. The ends lost 4 bases at V and 8 bases at J; junction bases unmatched: 5. The CDR3 length is 13 residues. CDR3 amino acids: CASSPGTDEKLFF. The CDR3 nucleotides read TGCGCCAGCAGCCCCGGGACAGACGAAAAACTGTTTTTT. The full variable domain, completed using reference TRBV5-1 and TRBJ1-4, is KAGVTQTPRYLIKTRGQQVTLSCSPISGHRSVSWYQQTPGQGLQFLFEYFSETQRNKGNFPGRFSGRQFSNSRSEMNVSTLELGDSALYLCASSPGTDEKLFFGSGTQLSVL.

The chain uses TRBV30 and TRBJ2-1; D may be TRBD1 (6 bases). V lost 3 bases and J 0 bases, leaving 12 bases between the germline ends. CDR3 length equals 15 residues. The V gene's germline CDR1 is GTSNPN and CDR2 SVGIG (reference sequence). CDR3 coding DNA: TGTGCCTGGAGGCAGGGGTCGAGCTCCTACAATGAGCAGTTCTTC. It codes for CAWRQGSSSYNEQFF. The variable domain in full, with the rest retrieved from reference TRBV30 and TRBJ2-1, is SQTIHQWPATLVQPVGSPLSLECTVEGTSNPNLYWYRQAAGRGLQLLFYSVGIGQISSEVPQNLSASRPQDRQFILSSKKLLLSDSGFYLCAWRQGSSSYNEQFFGPGTRLTVL.

The J gene is TRBJ2-2, the V gene TRBV24-1; TRBD1 matches at 9 bases. The CDR3 is made up of 13 amino acids. V lost 5 bases and J lost 11; bases outside the gene matches: 5. Germline CDR1 KGHDR, CDR2 SFDVKD. The CDR3 coding sequence is TGTGCCACCAGTGGGGGACAGGGAGGAGAGCTGTTTTTT. It encodes CATSGGQGGELFF.

This chain connects TRBV10-3 to TRBJ1-5; D not resolved. CDR3 length: 13 amino acids. The germline CDR1 and CDR2 sequences are ENHRY and SYGVKD. V gave up 5 bases and J gave up 2 bases, with 7 bases separating them. CDR3 sequence: CAISPGGNQPQHF. CDR3 nucleotide sequence: TGTGCCATCAGTCCCGGGGGCAATCAGCCCCAGCATTTT.

The CDR3 reads CASSVGAGGWYSNQPQHF. CDR3 nucleotide sequence: TGTGCCAGCAGCGTAGGGGCAGGGGGATGGTATAGCAATCAGCCCCAGCATTTT. The V gene is TRBV9, the J gene TRBJ1-5; 7 nucleotides match TRBD1. V lost 0 bases, J lost 0 bases, and 9 bases stayed unmatched. CDR3 length: 18 amino acids. CDR1 and CDR2 (germline): SGDLS, YYNGEE.

This chain connects TRBV30 to TRBJ1-1, with D uncertain. V shed 0 bases and J shed 6 bases, with 14 bases lying between them. Germline V gene lookup returns CDR1 GTSNPN and CDR2 SVGIG (reference sequence). This CDR3 has 14 residues. The CDR3 DNA reads as TGTGCCTGGAGTGTCCGGGGAGTTGTGGCTGAAGCTTTCTTT. It is translated as CAWSVRGVVAEAFF.

A few counts support this clone. The V call is TRBV5-1, the J call TRBJ2-7, with TRBD2 matching over 7 bases. CDR1 and CDR2 (germline): SGHRS, YFSETQ. After removal of 0 bases from V and 3 bases from J, the junction contained 3 bases not matched to a gene. CDR3 size: 14 residues. CDR3 loop: CASSLDLAVYEQYF. As DNA, the CDR3 is TGCGCCAGCAGCTTGGACCTAGCGGTCTACGAGCAGTACTTC.

This clone was detected a few times. This chain connects TRBV24-1 to TRBJ1-2; possible D gene TRBD1, 6 bases. The V gene's germline CDR1 is KGHDR and CDR2 SFDVKD. CDR3 length equals 13 residues. V lost 4 bases, J lost 8 bases, and 13 bases lay in between. This CDR3 reads CATSESGQRGYTF. As DNA, the CDR3 is TGTGCCACCAGTGAGAGCGGACAGAGGGGCTACACCTTC.

This chain links TRBV5-1 with TRBJ1-1, with D possibly matching TRBD1 (5 bases). The CDR3 is 15 residues long. The germline gives CDR1 SGHRS, CDR2 YFSETQ. The germline V and J ends were trimmed by 0 bases and 5 bases, with 14 bases remaining between them. Here the CDR3 reads CASSLGQPIRTEAFF. CDR3 nucleotides: TGCGCCAGCAGCTTGGGACAGCCTATTCGGACTGAAGCTTTCTTT.

This chain joins TRBV19 and TRBJ2-1; 10 bases map to TRBD2. This CDR3 region has 15 residues. Germline CDR1 and CDR2: LNHDA and SQIVND (reference sequence). After removal of 3 bases from V and 11 bases from J, the junction contained 10 bases not matched to a gene. The CDR3 region has the DNA TGTGCCAGTAGTATGGTTCCTAGCGGGGGCATAAAGCAGTTCTTC. Translating it yields CASSMVPSGGIKQFF.

The table lists this clone with a count of one. The CDR3 region has the DNA TGTGCCAGCAGAACCACAACCGGGACAGGGGGCGCCTATGGCTACACCTTC. It is translated as CASRTTTGTGGAYGYTF. This rearrangement joins TRBV27 to TRBJ1-2, with TRBD1 matching 12 bases. The germline V gene has CDR1 MNHEY and CDR2 SMNVEV (reference sequence). V dropped 6 bases and J dropped 4; count of bases not matched to a gene: 12. There are 17 residues in the CDR3.

The genes are TRBV4-1 and TRBJ2-1; tentatively, D is TRBD1 (5 bases). Trimming took 6 bases from V and 4 from J, leaving 10 bases between them. The CDR3 totals 13 residues. CDR1 MGHRA and CDR2 YSYEKL come from the germline V gene. CDR3 DNA sequence: TGCGCCAGCAGTATCGCAGGGTACAATGAGCAGTTCTTC. This translates into CASSIAGYNEQFF.

The chain recombines TRBV19 with TRBJ2-1; TRBD2 is a possible D gene (5 bases). CDR1 LNHDA and CDR2 SQIVND come from the germline V gene (reference sequence). This CDR3 has 13 residues. V was shortened by 5 bases and J by 8 bases, with 13 bases between the two germline ends. CDR3 amino acids: CASSSWGVHEQFF. CDR3 DNA: TGTGCCAGTAGTTCCTGGGGAGTACATGAGCAGTTCTTC.

The chain employs TRBV3-1 (or the pseudogene TRBV3-2) and TRBJ2-1; 8 nucleotides line up with TRBD2. CDR1 is LGHDT, CDR2 YNNKEL, per germline (reference sequence). The CDR3 extends over 18 amino acids. Losses at the gene ends were 4 bases for V and 0 bases for J; bases not matched to a gene: 11. The CDR3: CASSPSSGRIDSYNEQFF. The CDR3 bases are TGTGCCAGCAGCCCCTCGAGCGGGAGAATTGACTCCTACAATGAGCAGTTCTTC.

The chain uses TRBV28 and TRBJ2-7, with D tentatively TRBD2 (5 bases). The germline gives CDR1 MDHEN, CDR2 SYDVKM. The CDR3 sequence is 14 residues long. Trimming stripped 6 bases from V and 7 bases from J, with 19 bases between. The CDR3 nucleotides read TGTGCCAGCAGACCCTCCGGGGATCTGGGGGAGCAGTACTTC. Its translation: CASRPSGDLGEQYF.